This entry concerns a single T cell receptor (beta chain). As yet, its antigen is unknown. This CDR3 has 16 residues. CDR1 is LNHDA and CDR2 is SQIVND in the germline V gene (reference sequence). V shed 9 bases, J shed 2 bases, and the junction held 11 bases outside the gene matches. Reverse transcribing all isolated RNA meant expressed TCRB transcripts were sequenced. TCRdb's copy holds only in-frame clones and misses some; the assay was immunoSEQ multiplex PCR. The data show approximately 200,000 clones, around 10% seen once. This sample is part of a study of beta chain features in type 1 diabetes. The study, taken as a whole, reports: Fewer junction insertions and more nucleotide deletions appeared in type 1 diabetes patients.

What was sequenced was naive CD4+ T cells from blood. The clonotype originates from a young woman in good health. This chain links TRBV19 with TRBJ1-5, with TRBD1 identical over 9 bases. The CDR3 bases are TGTGCCAGCTACGGCACCGGGACAGGGCGCAATCAGCCCCAGCATTTT. As protein: CASYGTGTGRNQPQHF.